The clone carrying this TCR beta chain came up many times. At one end the junction does not follow the germline gene, possibly because of a read error. RNA transcripts provided the source from which TCR beta CDR3 regions were amplified. Primed by the HTBI set, a first-round RT-PCR was run on the TCR CDR3. TCRdb re-derived calls from the multiplex PCR reads in MiXCR, one entry per CDR3 protein. The sample lists more than 300,000 distinct CDR3 sequences, 14% seen once, with more than 9.5% in the top ten. Patients were aged 18 to 65, had disease duration under 2 months, and had newly diagnosed hyperthyroidism. The sample originates from a study of T cells in Graves' hyperthyroidism and ophthalmopathy. The clonotype comes from a woman aged 60-75 years with Graves' hyperthyroidism. Sequencing used blood.

The CDR3 is CASPSGTGPFHF. As DNA, the CDR3 is TGTGCCAGCCCTTCCGGGACAGGGCCTTTCCACTTC. The J gene is TRBJ2-7, the V gene TRBV7-9, with 9 bases matching TRBD1. Germline V CDR1 and CDR2: SEHNR, FQNEAQ (reference sequence). The CDR3 spans 12 residues.